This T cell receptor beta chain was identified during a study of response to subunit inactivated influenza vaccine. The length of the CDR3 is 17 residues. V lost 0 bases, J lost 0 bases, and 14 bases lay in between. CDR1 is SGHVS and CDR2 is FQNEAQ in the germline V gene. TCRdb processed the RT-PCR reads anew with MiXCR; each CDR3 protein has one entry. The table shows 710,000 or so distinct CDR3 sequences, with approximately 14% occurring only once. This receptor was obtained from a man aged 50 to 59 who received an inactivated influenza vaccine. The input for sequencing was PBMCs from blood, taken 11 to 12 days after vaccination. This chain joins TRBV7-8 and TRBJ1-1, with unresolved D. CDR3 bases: TGTGCCAGCAGCTTAGCCCGGCGTTTGAGGTTGAACACTGAAGCTTTCTTT. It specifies CASSLARRLRLNTEAFF.